The present entry profiles one TCR beta chain with its context. The CDR3 consists of 14 residues. CDR1 is SNHLY, CDR2 FYNNEI, per germline. J gave up 5 bases and V 5 bases, and 8 bases lay outside the gene matches. This entry is derived from a study of blood T cell repertoires in COVID-19. Measured with immunoSEQ multiplex PCR; TCRdb has only the in-frame clones, and not every one. The sample yields 95,000 to 130,000 clones, 70% to 90% seen once. The chain joins TRBV2 to TRBJ2-5; TRBD2 agrees at 7 bases. The material sequenced was peripheral blood. This receptor was identified in a man aged 25-45 years with acute or convalescent COVID-19. The CDR3 bases are TGTGCCAGCAGTTTCCACGGGGGGTCTGAGACCCAGTACTTC. It encodes CASSFHGGSETQYF. Full variable domain (rest looked up from reference TRBV2 and TRBJ2-5): EPEVTQTPSHQVTQMGQEVILRCVPISNHLYFYWYRQILGQKVEFLVSFYNNEISEKSEIFDDQFSVERPDGSNFTLKIRSTKLEDSAMYFCASSFHGGSETQYFGPGTRLLVL.